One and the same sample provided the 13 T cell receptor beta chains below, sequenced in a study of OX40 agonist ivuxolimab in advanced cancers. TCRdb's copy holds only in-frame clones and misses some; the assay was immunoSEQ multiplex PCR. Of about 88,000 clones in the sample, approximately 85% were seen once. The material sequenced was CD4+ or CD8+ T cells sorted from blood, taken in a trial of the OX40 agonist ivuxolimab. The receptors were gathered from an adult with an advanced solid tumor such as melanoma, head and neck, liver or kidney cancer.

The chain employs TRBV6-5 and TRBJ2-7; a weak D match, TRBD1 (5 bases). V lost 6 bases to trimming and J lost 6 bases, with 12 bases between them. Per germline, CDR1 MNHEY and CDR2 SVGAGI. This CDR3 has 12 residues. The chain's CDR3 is CASRGDGSEQYV. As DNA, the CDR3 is TGTGCCAGCAGAGGGGATGGAAGCGAGCAGTACGTC.

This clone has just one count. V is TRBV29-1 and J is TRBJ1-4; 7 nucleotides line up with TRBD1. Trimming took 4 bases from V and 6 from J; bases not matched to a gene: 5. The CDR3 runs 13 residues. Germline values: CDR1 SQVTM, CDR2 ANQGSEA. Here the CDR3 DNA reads TGCAGCGTTGTTGCAGGGGGGGATGAAAAACTGTTTTTT. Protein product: CSVVAGGDEKLFF.

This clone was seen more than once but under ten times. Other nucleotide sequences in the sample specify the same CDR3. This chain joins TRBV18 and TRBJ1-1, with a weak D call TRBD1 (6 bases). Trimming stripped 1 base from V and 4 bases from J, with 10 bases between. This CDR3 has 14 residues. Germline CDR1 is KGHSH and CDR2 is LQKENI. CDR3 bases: TGTGCCAGCTCACCACAGGGGGGATTCACTGAAGCTTTCTTT. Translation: CASSPQGGFTEAFF. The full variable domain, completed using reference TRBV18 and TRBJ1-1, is NAGVMQNPRHLVRRRGQEARLRCSPMKGHSHVYWYRQLPEEGLKFMVYLQKENIIDESGMPKERFSAEFPKEGPSILRIQQVVRGDSAAYFCASSPQGGFTEAFFGQGTRLTVV.

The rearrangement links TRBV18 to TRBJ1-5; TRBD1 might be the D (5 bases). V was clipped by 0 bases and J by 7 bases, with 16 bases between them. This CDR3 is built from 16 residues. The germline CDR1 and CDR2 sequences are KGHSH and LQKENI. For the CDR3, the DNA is TGTGCCAGCTCACCACCGAATATGGCCGGGGGACAGCCCCAGCATTTT. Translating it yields CASSPPNMAGGQPQHF. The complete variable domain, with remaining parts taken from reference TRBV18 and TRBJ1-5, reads NAGVMQNPRHLVRRRGQEARLRCSPMKGHSHVYWYRQLPEEGLKFMVYLQKENIIDESGMPKERFSAEFPKEGPSILRIQQVVRGDSAAYFCASSPPNMAGGQPQHFGDGTRLSIL.

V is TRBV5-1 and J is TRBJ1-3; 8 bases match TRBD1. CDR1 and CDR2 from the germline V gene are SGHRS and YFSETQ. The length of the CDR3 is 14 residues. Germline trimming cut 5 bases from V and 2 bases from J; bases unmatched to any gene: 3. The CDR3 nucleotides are TGCGCCAGCAGTCAGGACAGGGCTGGAAACACCATATATTTT. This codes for CASSQDRAGNTIYF.

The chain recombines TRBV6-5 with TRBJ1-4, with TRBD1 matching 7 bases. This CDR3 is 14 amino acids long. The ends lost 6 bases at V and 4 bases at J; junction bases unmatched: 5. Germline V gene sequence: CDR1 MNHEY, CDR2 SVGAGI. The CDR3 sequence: CASSRDSYNEKLFF. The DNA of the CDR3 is TGTGCCAGCAGCCGGGACAGTTATAATGAAAAACTGTTTTTT.

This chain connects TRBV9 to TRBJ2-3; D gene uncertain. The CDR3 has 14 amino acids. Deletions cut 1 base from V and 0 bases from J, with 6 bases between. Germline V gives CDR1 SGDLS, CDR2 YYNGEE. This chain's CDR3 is CASSVLASTDTQYF. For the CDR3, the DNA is TGTGCCAGCAGCGTACTGGCAAGCACAGATACGCAGTATTTT.

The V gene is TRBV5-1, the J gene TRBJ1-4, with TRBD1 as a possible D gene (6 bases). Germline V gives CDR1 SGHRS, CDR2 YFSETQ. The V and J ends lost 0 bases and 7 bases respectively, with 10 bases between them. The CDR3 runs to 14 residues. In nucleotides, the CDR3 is TGCGCCAGCAGCTTGGCCGGGGGCGGTGAAAAACTGTTTTTT. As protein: CASSLAGGGEKLFF.

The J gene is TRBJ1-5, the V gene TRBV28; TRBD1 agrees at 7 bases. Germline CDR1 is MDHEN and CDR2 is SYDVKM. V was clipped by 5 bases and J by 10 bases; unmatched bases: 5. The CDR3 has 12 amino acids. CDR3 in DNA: TGTGCCAGCAGTGGACAGGCCGAACCCCAGCATTTT. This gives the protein CASSGQAEPQHF.

The CDR3: CASSQVNTDNYGYTF. For the CDR3, the DNA is TGCGCCAGCAGCCAAGTCAATACGGATAACTATGGCTACACCTTC. This chain uses TRBV4-1 with TRBJ1-2, with no clear D. In germline, CDR1 is MGHRA, CDR2 YSYEKL. There are 15 residues in the CDR3. Trimming stripped 1 base from V and 1 base from J, with 10 bases between.

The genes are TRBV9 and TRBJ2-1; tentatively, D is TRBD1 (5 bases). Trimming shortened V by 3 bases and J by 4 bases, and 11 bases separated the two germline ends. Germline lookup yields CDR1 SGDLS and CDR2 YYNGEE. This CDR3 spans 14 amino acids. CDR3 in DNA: TGTGCCAGCAGCGCCGCCACAGGTTACAATGAGCAGTTCTTC. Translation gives CASSAATGYNEQFF.

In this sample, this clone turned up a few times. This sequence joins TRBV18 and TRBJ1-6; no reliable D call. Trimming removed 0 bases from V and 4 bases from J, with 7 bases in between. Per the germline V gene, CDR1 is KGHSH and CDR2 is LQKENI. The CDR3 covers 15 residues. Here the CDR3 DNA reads TGTGCCAGCTCACCACCGCCCGGGTATAATTCACCCCTCCACTTT. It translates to CASSPPPGYNSPLHF.

The CDR3 region is CASKVPGLAKTEQFF. The CDR3 DNA reads as TGTGCCAGCAAGGTACCGGGCCTCGCAAAAACTGAGCAGTTCTTC. The rearrangement links TRBV27 to TRBJ2-1; no definite D call. CDR3 length: 15 residues. In germline, CDR1 is MNHEY, CDR2 SMNVEV (reference sequence). The germline V and J ends were trimmed by 7 bases and 9 bases, with 22 bases remaining between them.